The clone carrying this TCR beta chain occurred a few times. Its antigen is undetermined. These data belong to a study of tumor-infiltrating lymphocytes in localized non-small cell lung cancer. Germline CDR1 reads LNHDA; CDR2 reads SQIVND (reference sequence). CDR3 size: 14 residues. V lost 6 bases and J 10 bases, leaving 16 bases between the germline ends. Produced via immunoSEQ multiplex PCR; TCRdb's table is partial and in-frame only. The top ten clones hold about 8.6% of a sample with fewer than 15,000 clones, 68% of them seen once. Study-wide results and caveats: Tumors had more T cell infiltration than uninvolved lung, per TCRbeta sequencing and CD3 counts. Not all patients were TCR sequenced, owing to tissue quantity. IM1 and IM2 tumors showed no difference in T-cell fraction.

This TCR came from a human donor with non-small cell lung cancer. Sequencing was performed on lung tumor tissue. V is TRBV19 and J is TRBJ1-6; the D is unclear. The CDR3 nucleotides are TGTGCCAGTAGGGCCTGGCAGGAAAGGTCACCCCTCCACTTT. As protein: CASRAWQERSPLHF.